This is a list of T cell receptor beta chains from one sample in a study of post-analysis software for immune sequencing data. TCRdb reprocessed the PCR reads with MiXCR, giving one entry per CDR3 protein. The data contain some 690,000 distinct CDR3 sequences, roughly 29% of them seen just once; the ten biggest clones take up 0.56%. Material: blood. The receptors stem from a girl aged 5-17 years with multiple sclerosis. The CDR3 runs from the conserved cysteine through the conserved F or W. The size field is filled for only some rows; it gives once, few, many or a size class.

v_call,j_call,clone_size,cdr3_aa
TRBV7-9,TRBJ2-1,few,CASAPPGLASNEQFF
TRBV2,TRBJ1-5,-,CASSEGGGRQPQHF
TRBV10-3,TRBJ2-3,-,CAIKTSGDNTDTQYF
TRBV19,TRBJ2-6,-,CASSHRTGRGANVLTF
TRBV2,TRBJ1-6,-,CASSPLGGSNSPLHF
TRBV11-2,TRBJ1-2,-,CASSPKKWALQRGYTF
TRBV20-1,TRBJ2-1,-,CSAPSGSNEQFF
TRBV28,TRBJ2-3,-,CASAETGSADTQYF
TRBV7-9,TRBJ2-3,once,CASSPPGTSGEKLYF
TRBV7-9,TRBJ2-5,many,CASSLDGIAGVQETQYF
TRBV6-1,TRBJ2-7,many,CASSEVVVASASDEQYF
TRBV7-9,TRBJ2-7,-,CASSSTGMRHHEQYF
TRBV9,TRBJ1-4,-,CASSGRDSIQEKLFF
TRBV27,TRBJ2-3,-,CASSPQPWGAGDTQYF
TRBV12-3/TRBV12-4,TRBJ1-5,few,CASSLGQGFNQPQHF
TRBV11-2,TRBJ2-1,few,CASSLLFYNEQFF
TRBV4-3,TRBJ2-1,few,CASSQDIGNGLGNEQFF
TRBV7-2,TRBJ1-1,-,CASSRQLWTQNTEAFF
TRBV15,TRBJ2-6,-,CATKPRDGSYGANVRTF
TRBV20-1,TRBJ1-5,-,CSAAHRDQPQHF
TRBV29-1,TRBJ1-2,few,CSVGPTNYGYTF
TRBV29-1,TRBJ2-3,once,CSVESGASTDTQYF
TRBV20-1,TRBJ2-1,-,CSAKAGISSYNEQFF
TRBV20-1,TRBJ1-5,few,CSGKQGAGQPQHF
TRBV7-9,TRBJ2-5,-,CASSLRRVQGGQTQYF
TRBV21-1,TRBJ1-1,-,CASTCLGVRGEAFF
TRBV5-5,TRBJ2-5,-,CASSFLAEGETQYF
TRBV20-1,TRBJ2-1,-,CSARVLAGGITYNEQFF
TRBV20-1,TRBJ2-7,-,CSADRGRAVEQYF
TRBV5-1,TRBJ2-3,few,CASSLATGGRDTQYF
TRBV20-1,TRBJ2-6,few,CSAKSGAAGANVLTF
TRBV6-2/TRBV6-3,TRBJ2-7,-,CASSYSAESSYGQYF
TRBV7-2,TRBJ2-1,-,CASSLDVGGGGYNEQFF
TRBV7-2,TRBJ2-3,-,CASSLGGGAGDTQYF
TRBV7-2,TRBJ2-7,-,CASSSQLAGGLEQYF
TRBV19,TRBJ2-2,-,CASSMVRQLSGELFF
TRBV7-2,TRBJ1-2,few,CASSLAGEQGVRLYGYTF
TRBV20-1,TRBJ2-1,many,CSAPDSSGTISYNEQFF
TRBV29-1,TRBJ2-7,few,CSVPTGAYEQYF
TRBV5-1,TRBJ1-6,-,CPSSLEWGRPLHF
TRBV15,TRBJ2-3,-,CATSFTPSAGAETQYF
TRBV25-1,TRBJ1-4,-,CASRSTGIPNEKLFF
TRBV29-1,TRBJ2-2,-,CSVESPLAENTGERFF
TRBV20-1,TRBJ1-1,-,CSARDPGQGIMNTEAFF
TRBV2,TRBJ1-1,once,CASTLNMNTEAFF
TRBV20-1,TRBJ2-1,few,CSALGLATNNEQFF
TRBV5-1,TRBJ2-1,-,CASSPGGGIRSYNEQFF
TRBV27,TRBJ1-1,-,CASKGPGMNTEAFF
TRBV5-1,TRBJ2-1,-,CASSFGLDGEQFF
TRBV4-3,TRBJ2-5,few,CASSPLAGAQETQYF
TRBV24-1,TRBJ2-1,-,CATSAPPGTSGRYEQFF
TRBV7-2,TRBJ2-3,-,CASSLGSGGTRLTGVQYF
TRBV28,TRBJ1-5,few,CASSLLDRGQPQHF
TRBV15,TRBJ2-1,-,CATRNQGAYNEQFF
TRBV28,TRBJ2-5,few,CASSFLGGRETQYF
TRBV6-6,TRBJ1-1,-,CASSYSTSSLGAAAFF
TRBV15,TRBJ1-2,-,CATSRDGGYGYIF
TRBV2,TRBJ2-5,-,CASGRSPLGNNEQYF
TRBV20-1,TRBJ2-7,-,CSVLSPRGASYEQYF